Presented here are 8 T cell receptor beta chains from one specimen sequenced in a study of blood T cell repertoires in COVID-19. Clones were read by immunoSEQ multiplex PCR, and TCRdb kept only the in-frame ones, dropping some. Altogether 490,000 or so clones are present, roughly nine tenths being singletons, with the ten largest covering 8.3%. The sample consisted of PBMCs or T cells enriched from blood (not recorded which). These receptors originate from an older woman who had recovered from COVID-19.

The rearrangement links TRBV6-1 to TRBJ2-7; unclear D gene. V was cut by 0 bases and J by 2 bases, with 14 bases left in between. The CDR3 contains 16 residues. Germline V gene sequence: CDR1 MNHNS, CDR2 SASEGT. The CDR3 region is CASSEARHSIPYEQYF. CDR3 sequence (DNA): TGTGCCAGCAGTGAAGCGAGACATTCTATCCCCTACGAGCAGTACTTC.

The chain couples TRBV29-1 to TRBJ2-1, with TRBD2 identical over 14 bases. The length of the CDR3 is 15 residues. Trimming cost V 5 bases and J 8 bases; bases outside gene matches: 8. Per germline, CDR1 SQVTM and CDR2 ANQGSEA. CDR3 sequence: CSVTGLAGGRDEQFF. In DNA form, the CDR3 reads TGCAGCGTTACCGGACTAGCGGGGGGCAGGGATGAGCAGTTCTTC.

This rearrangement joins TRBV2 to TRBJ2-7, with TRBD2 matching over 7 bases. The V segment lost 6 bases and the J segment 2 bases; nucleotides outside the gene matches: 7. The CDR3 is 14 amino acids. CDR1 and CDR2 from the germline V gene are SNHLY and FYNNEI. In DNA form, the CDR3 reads TGTGCCAGCAGGGTCGGGGACTACCCCTACGAGCAGTACTTC. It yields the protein CASRVGDYPYEQYF. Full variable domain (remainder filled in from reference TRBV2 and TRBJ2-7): EPEVTQTPSHQVTQMGQEVILRCVPISNHLYFYWYRQILGQKVEFLVSFYNNEISEKSEIFDDQFSVERPDGSNFTLKIRSTKLEDSAMYFCASRVGDYPYEQYFGPGTRLTVT.

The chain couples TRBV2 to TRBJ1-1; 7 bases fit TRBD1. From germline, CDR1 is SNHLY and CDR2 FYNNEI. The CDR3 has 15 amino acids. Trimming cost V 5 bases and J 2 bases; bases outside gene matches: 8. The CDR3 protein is CASSRQGSANTEAFF. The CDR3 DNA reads TGTGCCAGCAGTCGACAGGGTTCGGCCAACACTGAAGCTTTCTTT.

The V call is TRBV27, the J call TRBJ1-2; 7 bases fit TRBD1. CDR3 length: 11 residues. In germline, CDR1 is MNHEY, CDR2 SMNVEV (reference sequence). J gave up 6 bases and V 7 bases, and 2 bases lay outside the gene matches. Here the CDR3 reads CASMGTDGYTF. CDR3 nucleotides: TGTGCCAGCATGGGGACAGATGGCTACACCTTC.

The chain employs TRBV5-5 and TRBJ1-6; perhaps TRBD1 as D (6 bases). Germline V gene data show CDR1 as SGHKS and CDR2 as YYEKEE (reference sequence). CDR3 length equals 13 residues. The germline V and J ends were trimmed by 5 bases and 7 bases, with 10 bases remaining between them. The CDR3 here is CASSQDSNSPLHF. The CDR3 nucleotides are TGTGCCAGCAGTCAGGACAGCAATTCACCCCTCCACTTT. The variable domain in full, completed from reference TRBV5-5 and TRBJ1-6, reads DAGVTQSPTHLIKTRGQQVTLRCSPISGHKSVSWYQQVLGQGPQFIFQYYEKEERGRGNFPDRFSARQFPNYSSELNVNALLLGDSALYLCASSQDSNSPLHFGNGTRLTVT.

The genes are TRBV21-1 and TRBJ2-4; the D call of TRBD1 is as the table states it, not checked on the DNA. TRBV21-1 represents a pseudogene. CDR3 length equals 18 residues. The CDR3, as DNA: TGTGCCAGCAGCAAAGCGGGGGACAGGTACTTAGCCAAAAACATTCAGTACTTC. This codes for CASSKAGDRYLAKNIQYF.

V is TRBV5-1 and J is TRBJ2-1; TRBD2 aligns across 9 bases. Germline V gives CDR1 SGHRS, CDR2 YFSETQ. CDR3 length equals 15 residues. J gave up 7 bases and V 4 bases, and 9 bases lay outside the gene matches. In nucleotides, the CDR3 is TGCGCCAGCAGCCACAAAGCGGGGGGCCTAAATGAGCAGTTCTTC. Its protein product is CASSHKAGGLNEQFF. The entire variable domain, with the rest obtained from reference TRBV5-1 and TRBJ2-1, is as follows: KAGVTQTPRYLIKTRGQQVTLSCSPISGHRSVSWYQQTPGQGLQFLFEYFSETQRNKGNFPGRFSGRQFSNSRSEMNVSTLELGDSALYLCASSHKAGGLNEQFFGPGTRLTVL.